The 10 T cell receptor beta chains in this list originate from one sample, sequenced in a study of spatial heterogeneity in lung cancer. Regarding time point: blood at routine non-recurrence follow-up after resection. Each CDR3 protein is one row after TCRdb ran MiXCR on the 5' RACE reads. In the table there are some 35,000 distinct CDR3 sequences, 6% to 9.5% of which are singletons. The source material was PBMCs, sampled at follow-up. All receptors derive from a male donor with early-stage non-small cell lung cancer.

This clonotype occurred many times. The CDR3, as DNA: TGTGCCAGCAAGGGATACTCTGGAAACACCATATATTTT. Translation gives CASKGYSGNTIYF. The rearrangement links TRBV2 to TRBJ1-3, with D hard to call. V lost 7 bases to trimming and J lost 0 bases, with 7 bases between them. This CDR3 spans 13 amino acids. Per germline, CDR1 SNHLY and CDR2 FYNNEI.

This clonotype was observed at least ten times. V and J are TRBV7-2 and TRBJ2-7; 10 bases line up with TRBD1. V lost 5 bases and J lost 3; bases outside the gene matches: 4. The CDR3 covers 14 residues. CDR1 is SGHTA, CDR2 FQGNSA, per germline. CDR3 residues: CASSPWTGGYEQYF. CDR3 coding DNA: TGTGCCAGCAGCCCCTGGACAGGGGGCTACGAGCAGTACTTC.

Ten or more counts support this clonotype. The V call is TRBV7-9, the J call TRBJ2-7; D might be TRBD2 (6 bases). The CDR3 sequence is 12 residues long. Germline lookup yields CDR1 SEHNR and CDR2 FQNEAQ (reference sequence). The germline V and J ends were trimmed by 5 bases and 9 bases, with 14 bases remaining between them. The DNA for the CDR3 is TGTGCCAGCAGCCGGGGACTTAAAGGGCAGTACTTC. It specifies CASSRGLKGQYF.

V gene TRBV6-1 combines with J gene TRBJ2-4; a weak D match, TRBD2 (6 bases). Between the trimmed V and J ends, which lost 6 bases and 2 bases, there was a span of 11 bases. CDR3 length: 14 residues. Germline V gene lookup returns CDR1 MNHNS and CDR2 SASEGT. CDR3 nucleotides: TGTGCCAGCAGCAAGGGACTCACCAAAAACATTCAGTACTTC. This sequence encodes CASSKGLTKNIQYF.

This clonotype was found many times. J is TRBJ1-4 and V is TRBV2, with D unclear. The CDR3 consists of 14 residues. Per germline, CDR1 SNHLY and CDR2 FYNNEI. Between the trimmed V and J ends, which lost 3 bases and 6 bases, there was a span of 11 bases. The CDR3 bases are TGTGCCAGCAGTGAGGAGATTTCCGATGAAAAACTGTTTTTT. This translates into CASSEEISDEKLFF.

This clonotype was counted many times. The chain carries TRBV18 and TRBJ1-1; the D is unclear. The CDR3 runs to 13 residues. CDR1 KGHSH and CDR2 LQKENI come from the germline V gene. With 2 bases removed from V and 4 bases from J, the gap between germline ends came to 8 bases. CDR3 in amino acids: CASSPEWGTEAFF. The DNA of the CDR3 is TGTGCCAGCTCACCAGAGTGGGGCACTGAAGCTTTCTTT.

This clonotype showed up many times. This chain connects TRBV6-5 to TRBJ1-1; D ambiguous. CDR1 is MNHEY and CDR2 is SVGAGI in the germline V gene. This CDR3 contains 14 residues. V dropped 6 bases and J dropped 1 base, with 12 bases sitting between them. This CDR3 is CASSPRPTNTEAFF. CDR3 DNA: TGTGCCAGCAGCCCCAGGCCTACGAACACTGAAGCTTTCTTT.

This clonotype has only a few counts. V usage is TRBV6-2 or TRBV6-3 and J usage is TRBJ1-1, with TRBD1 as a possible D gene (5 bases). CDR1 is MNHEY, CDR2 SVGEGT, per germline. Trimming shortened V by 7 bases and J by 4 bases, and 10 bases separated the two germline ends. The CDR3 is made up of 12 amino acids. CDR3 in amino acids: CASNQGSTEAFF. Here the CDR3 DNA reads TGTGCCAGCAACCAGGGTTCCACTGAAGCTTTCTTT.

This sequence joins TRBV28 and TRBJ2-7; D is unresolved. Germline-derived CDR1 and CDR2 are MDHEN and SYDVKM. Trimming took off 3 bases at V and 7 bases at J, with 16 bases between the two ends. The CDR3 has 14 amino acids. As DNA, the CDR3 is TGTGCCAGCAGTTTCTCCATTAACCTGAGGGAGCAGTACTTC. This translates into CASSFSINLREQYF. The variable domain in full, completed from reference TRBV28 and TRBJ2-7, reads DVKVTQSSRYLVKRTGEKVFLECVQDMDHENMFWYRQDPGLGLRLIYFSYDVKMKEKGDIPEGYSVSREKKERFSLILESASTNQTSMYLCASSFSINLREQYFGPGTRLTVT.

This clonotype was seen repeatedly, ten times or more. CDR3 sequence (DNA): TGCGCCAGCAGCTTTCGGCGAGACGCTGAGCAGTACTTC. Amino acid sequence: CASSFRRDAEQYF. J is TRBJ2-7 and V is TRBV5-1; D uncertain. Trimming took 2 bases from V and 7 from J, leaving 13 bases between them. The CDR3 sequence is 13 residues long. CDR1 SGHRS and CDR2 YFSETQ come from the germline V gene.